Presented here are 12 T cell receptor beta chains from one specimen sequenced in a study of blood T cell repertoires in COVID-19. This table comes from immunoSEQ multiplex PCR, and its TCRdb copy is limited to in-frame clones, with some not included. Here the sample spans just under 90,000 clones, roughly 88% being singletons. Sequencing was done on a sample of peripheral blood. These receptor sequences come from a man aged 55 to 69 with acute or convalescent COVID-19.

The chain uses TRBV30 and TRBJ1-1, with 12 bases aligning to TRBD1. With 6 bases clipped from V and 6 bases from J, the junction kept 5 bases outside the gene matches. CDR3 length: 13 amino acids. CDR1 and CDR2 (germline): GTSNPN, SVGIG (reference sequence). CDR3 DNA sequence: TGTGCCTGCCGGCGGGACAGGGGGCCTGAAGCTTTCTTT. Encoded protein: CACRRDRGPEAFF.

This clone was observed a few times. The V and J genes are TRBV4-1 and TRBJ2-7; 13 positions match TRBD2. The CDR3 is 17 amino acids. Trimming at V came to 1 base and at J to 6 bases, leaving 9 bases not matched to a gene. The germline gives CDR1 MGHRA, CDR2 YSYEKL. The CDR3 is CASSQGTSGRGGGEQYF. The CDR3 coding sequence is TGCGCCAGCAGCCAAGGGACTAGCGGGAGAGGAGGCGGCGAGCAGTACTTC.

This chain uses TRBV12-3 or TRBV12-4 with TRBJ2-7, with D maybe TRBD1 (6 bases). This CDR3 is built from 12 residues. Trimming removed 6 bases at V and 6 bases at J, with 12 bases between. The CDR3: CASSRTGFEQYF. CDR3 nucleotides: TGTGCCAGCAGCCGAACAGGGTTCGAGCAGTACTTC.

This chain uses TRBV11-2 with TRBJ2-7, with 7 bases fitting TRBD1. The J segment lost 3 bases and the V segment lost 6 bases, leaving 8 bases of the junction unmatched. Per the germline V gene, CDR1 is SGHAT and CDR2 is FQNNGV. The CDR3 totals 14 residues. The CDR3 nucleotides read TGTGCCAGCAGACCGACAGGGAGTTACTACGAGCAGTACTTC. The encoded protein is CASRPTGSYYEQYF.

The chain uses TRBV29-1 and TRBJ1-1, with D unclear. CDR3 length equals 13 residues. Trimming cost V 3 bases and J 0 bases, with 8 bases left between them. The germline gives CDR1 SQVTM, CDR2 ANQGSEA. The CDR3 is CSVEVQMNTEAFF. The CDR3 nucleotides are TGCAGCGTTGAGGTCCAGATGAACACTGAAGCTTTCTTT.

The rearrangement joins TRBV29-1 to TRBJ2-7, with 8 bases identical to TRBD1. With 4 bases clipped from V and 4 bases from J, the junction kept 9 bases outside the gene matches. This CDR3 contains 14 residues. Germline-derived CDR1 and CDR2 are SQVTM and ANQGSEA. CDR3 residues: CSVVGGQGMYEQYF. In DNA form, the CDR3 reads TGCAGCGTTGTAGGAGGACAGGGAATGTACGAGCAGTACTTC.

The CDR3, as DNA: TGTGCCAGTAGCTCCGGGGACTCGGAAATCTACGAGCAGTACTTC. Translation gives CASSSGDSEIYEQYF. This chain uses TRBV19 with TRBJ2-7; maybe TRBD2 (6 bases). Trimming removed 6 bases at V and 3 bases at J, with 18 bases between. Germline CDR1 reads LNHDA; CDR2 reads SQIVND (reference sequence). The CDR3 extends over 15 amino acids.

The chain is built from TRBV19 and TRBJ2-7; 9 bases match TRBD2. There are 16 residues in the CDR3. Germline CDR1 is LNHDA and CDR2 is SQIVND (reference sequence). J was trimmed by 2 bases and V by 5 bases; bases with no gene match: 10. CDR3 sequence reads: CASSQRGGLAPYEQYF. DNA for the CDR3: TGTGCCAGTAGTCAGCGTGGGGGACTAGCACCCTACGAGCAGTACTTC. Full variable domain (outside the CDR3, taken from reference TRBV19 and TRBJ2-7): DGGITQSPKYLFRKEGQNVTLSCEQNLNHDAMYWYRQDPGQGLRLIYYSQIVNDFQKGDIAEGYSVSREKKESFPLTVTSAQKNPTAFYLCASSQRGGLAPYEQYFGPGTRLTVT.

The rearrangement links TRBV27 to TRBJ2-6; D is possibly TRBD1 (6 bases). This CDR3 is built from 16 residues. Germline assignment: CDR1 MNHEY and CDR2 SMNVEV (reference sequence). V lost 3 bases and J 0 bases, leaving 9 bases between the germline ends. CDR3 DNA: TGTGCCAGCAGTTTCGGACAGATCTCTGGGGCCAACGTCCTGACTTTC. It encodes CASSFGQISGANVLTF.

The chain combines TRBV15 with TRBJ1-1, with TRBD1 as a possible D gene (6 bases). The V and J ends lost 0 bases and 1 base respectively, with 6 bases between them. Germline CDR1 LNHNV, CDR2 YYDKDF (reference sequence). The CDR3 consists of 14 residues. This chain's CDR3 is CATSREGQNTEAFF. Written as DNA, the CDR3 is TGTGCCACCAGCAGAGAGGGACAGAACACTGAAGCTTTCTTT.

This clone has a single count. The V gene is TRBV7-3, the J gene TRBJ2-1; D remains unclear. Germline V gives CDR1 SGHTA, CDR2 FQGTGA. Trimming shortened V by 4 bases and J by 5 bases, and 9 bases separated the two germline ends. The CDR3 loop spans 13 amino acids. The CDR3 spells CASSSLGDNEQFF. DNA for the CDR3: TGTGCCAGCAGCTCGCTAGGAGACAATGAGCAGTTCTTC.

J is TRBJ1-2 and V is TRBV28; TRBD1 matches 8 bases. Germline V CDR1 and CDR2: MDHEN, SYDVKM. Trimming removed 6 bases from V and 6 bases from J; junction bases left unmatched: 12. CDR3 length: 15 amino acids. CDR3 sequence: CASSPAGGVINGYTF. CDR3 bases: TGTGCCAGCAGCCCCGCAGGGGGCGTAATCAATGGCTACACCTTC.